One and the same sample provided the 20 T cell receptor beta chains below, sequenced in a study of T cell changes during pregnancy in multiple sclerosis (dated by TCRdb to the late 2010s). Library preparation employed the immunoSEQ multiplex PCR assay. TCRdb took this table from immuneACCESS and kept in-frame rearrangements with V and J called. Such tables lack part of the clones; where checked against another copy, unresolved V genes explain under half of the gap, and the rest is unexplained. The sample contains 93,000 or so clones, about 91% of them found a single time. The ten largest clones take up about 0.88% of the sample. Sample: peripheral blood, taken after pregnancy. The receptor source for this set is a female donor with multiple sclerosis, enrolled in a pregnancy study.

The chain employs TRBV19 and TRBJ1-4; D uncertain. The CDR3 length is 13 residues. CDR1 is LNHDA, CDR2 SQIVND, per germline (reference sequence). The V and J ends lost 6 bases and 5 bases respectively, with 10 bases between them. For the CDR3, the DNA is TGTGCCAGTAGCCCGGTCCCGAATGAAAAACTGTTTTTT. Amino acid sequence: CASSPVPNEKLFF.

In this sample, this clone turned up once. The chain links TRBV30 to TRBJ1-5; D not resolved. V was shortened by 0 bases and J by 2 bases, with 5 bases between the two germline ends. This CDR3 has 13 residues. Germline V CDR1 and CDR2: GTSNPN, SVGIG (reference sequence). CDR3 residues: CAWSVSGNQPQHF. The CDR3 nucleotides read TGTGCCTGGAGTGTTAGTGGCAATCAGCCCCAGCATTTT.

The chain has TRBV10-1 and TRBJ1-1, with D perhaps TRBD1 (6 bases). The CDR3 is 17 amino acids. Trimming cost V 7 bases and J 1 base, with 22 bases left between them. CDR1 and CDR2 (germline): WNHNN, SYGVQD (reference sequence). CDR3 coding DNA: TGCGCCAGCAAAGAGATTGCCCAGGGGTCAGCGAACACTGAAGCTTTCTTT. It yields the protein CASKEIAQGSANTEAFF.

The V call is TRBV28, the J call TRBJ2-1, with a possible D match to TRBD2 (6 bases). The V end lost 7 bases, the J end lost 1 base, and 17 bases lay between the germline ends. This CDR3 region has 16 residues. Per germline, CDR1 MDHEN and CDR2 SYDVKM. CDR3 bases: TGTGCCAGCATGGCCGGGGGTCTGAGGTCCTACAATGAGCAGTTCTTC. It is translated as CASMAGGLRSYNEQFF.

The J gene is TRBJ2-1, the V gene TRBV11-2, with TRBD2 identical over 8 bases. The CDR3 has 14 amino acids. Germline CDR1 SGHAT, CDR2 FQNNGV. V was clipped by 5 bases and J by 5 bases; unmatched bases: 5. The CDR3 region has the DNA TGTGCCAGCAGCCAGTCGGGGGGGAACAATGAGCAGTTCTTC. It translates to CASSQSGGNNEQFF.

V usage is TRBV20-1 and J usage is TRBJ2-3; D call uncertain. Germline lookup yields CDR1 DFQATT and CDR2 SNEGSKA (reference sequence). This CDR3 is 11 amino acids long. Trimming took 3 bases from V and 6 from J, leaving 7 bases between them. CDR3 protein: CSASLVDTQYF. CDR3 in DNA: TGCAGTGCTAGCTTAGTCGATACGCAGTATTTT.

The V gene is TRBV4-1, the J gene TRBJ2-7; 10 positions match TRBD1. Germline V lookup: CDR1 MGHRA, CDR2 YSYEKL. This CDR3 has 17 residues. The V segment lost 3 bases and the J segment 1 base; nucleotides outside the gene matches: 9. As DNA, the CDR3 is TGCGCCAGCAGCCACGTGCCAGGGGGACAGGGGTCCTACGAGCAGTACTTC. It is translated as CASSHVPGGQGSYEQYF.

The chain joins TRBV4-1 to TRBJ2-5; TRBD2 agrees at 12 bases. This CDR3 comprises 15 residues. Germline lookup yields CDR1 MGHRA and CDR2 YSYEKL. J was trimmed by 5 bases and V by 2 bases; bases with no gene match: 3. As DNA, the CDR3 is TGCGCCAGCAGCCAACTAGCGGGGGGGCGGGAGACCCAGTACTTC. This gives the protein CASSQLAGGRETQYF.

This clone was recorded once. The rearrangement joins TRBV29-1 to TRBJ2-3; TRBD2 matches at 8 bases. The V segment lost 7 bases and the J segment 0 bases; nucleotides outside the gene matches: 27. The CDR3 loop spans 21 amino acids. The germline V gene has CDR1 SQVTM and CDR2 ANQGSEA. The CDR3 sequence: CSGYSKRPGLVLPTSTDTQYF. CDR3 DNA sequence: TGCAGCGGGTACAGCAAACGACCGGGACTAGTCCTTCCCACTAGCACAGATACGCAGTATTTT.

The chain joins TRBV7-9 to TRBJ2-3, with D hard to call. Germline loops: CDR1 SEHNR, CDR2 FQNEAQ (reference sequence). The CDR3 has 12 residues. Trimming pared 6 bases from V and 2 bases from J, leaving 6 bases between. CDR3 region: CASRSITDTQYF. The DNA of the CDR3 is TGTGCCAGCAGGTCTATCACAGATACGCAGTATTTT. Filled out from reference TRBV7-9 and TRBJ2-3, the complete variable domain reads DTGVSQNPRHKITKRGQNVTFRCDPISEHNRLYWYRQTLGQGPEFLTYFQNEAQLEKSRLLSDRFSAERPKGSFSTLEIQRTEQGDSAMYLCASRSITDTQYFGPGTRLTVL.

The chain employs TRBV27 and TRBJ2-1; D unclear. Germline loops: CDR1 MNHEY, CDR2 SMNVEV (reference sequence). This CDR3 spans 17 amino acids. With 1 base removed from V and 1 base from J, the gap between germline ends came to 14 bases. CDR3 region: CASSLLESTFSYNEQFF. For the CDR3, the DNA is TGTGCCAGCAGTTTATTGGAGAGCACTTTTTCCTACAATGAGCAGTTCTTC.

The chain employs TRBV6-5 and TRBJ1-2, with D possibly matching TRBD1 (5 bases). CDR1 and CDR2 from the germline V gene are MNHEY and SVGAGI. V was shortened by 2 bases and J by 4 bases, with 8 bases between the two germline ends. CDR3 length: 13 amino acids. The CDR3 reads CASSYQGRYGYTF. In DNA form, the CDR3 reads TGTGCCAGCAGTTACCAGGGCCGCTATGGCTACACCTTC.

The CDR3 sequence is CAISEGEGLEYEQYF. The CDR3 DNA is TGTGCCATCAGTGAGGGGGAGGGCTTGGAGTACGAGCAGTACTTC. V gene TRBV10-3 combines with J gene TRBJ2-7; the match to TRBD2 covers 7 bases. The CDR3 consists of 15 residues. V shed 2 bases and J 4 bases; nucleotides not matched to a gene: 8. Germline V lookup: CDR1 ENHRY, CDR2 SYGVKD.

The chain carries TRBV29-1 and TRBJ1-1, with D maybe TRBD1 (5 bases). Germline V gene data show CDR1 as SQVTM and CDR2 as ANQGSEA. V lost 7 bases and J lost 7, with 16 bases in between. The CDR3 is made up of 12 amino acids. CDR3 loop: CSALGTASEAFF. The DNA of the CDR3 is TGCAGCGCCCTCGGGACTGCAAGTGAAGCTTTCTTT.

The rearrangement uses TRBV28 and TRBJ1-2; a possible D gene is TRBD1 (5 bases). CDR3 length: 14 residues. V gave up 3 bases and J gave up 4 bases, with 12 bases separating them. The germline gives CDR1 MDHEN, CDR2 SYDVKM. CDR3 sequence (DNA): TGTGCCAGCAGTTTGGTTCAGGGATCCTATGGCTACACCTTC. Translated, it gives CASSLVQGSYGYTF.

The chain couples TRBV6-1 to TRBJ2-1; the D gene is possibly TRBD1 (5 bases). The V gene's germline CDR1 is MNHNS and CDR2 SASEGT. This CDR3 contains 15 residues. V dropped 2 bases and J dropped 6 bases, with 14 bases sitting between them. The CDR3, as DNA: TGTGCCAGCAGTGAATACGACAGCTTTTCCAATGAGCAGTTCTTC. The encoded protein is CASSEYDSFSNEQFF.

J is TRBJ1-4 and V is TRBV29-1, with 8 positions matching TRBD1. V was pared by 5 bases and J by 8 bases, with 19 bases of the junction left unmatched. CDR3 length: 17 residues. Germline assignment: CDR1 SQVTM and CDR2 ANQGSEA. The CDR3 protein is CSVLTGVQRGQVEKLFF. In nucleotides, the CDR3 is TGCAGCGTTTTAACCGGGGTCCAAAGGGGACAGGTCGAAAAACTGTTTTTT. The full variable domain, rest sourced from reference TRBV29-1 and TRBJ1-4, is SAVISQKPSRDICQRGTSLTIQCQVDSQVTMMFWYRQQPGQSLTLIATANQGSEATYESGFVIDKFPISRPNLTFSTLTVSNMSPEDSSIYLCSVLTGVQRGQVEKLFFGSGTQLSVL.

V is TRBV15 and J is TRBJ2-2, with D perhaps TRBD2 (7 bases). The germline gives CDR1 LNHNV, CDR2 YYDKDF (reference sequence). Trimming shortened V by 5 bases and J by 6 bases, and 19 bases separated the two germline ends. This CDR3 has 16 amino acids. The CDR3 sequence is CATSVGRGRGAGELFF. The CDR3 bases are TGTGCCACCAGCGTGGGGCGGGGGCGAGGGGCCGGGGAGCTGTTTTTT.

The V and J genes are TRBV25-1 and TRBJ2-5; D gene unclear. Germline loops: CDR1 MGHDK, CDR2 SYGVNS. V shed 3 bases and J shed 0 bases, with 8 bases lying between them. CDR3 length: 14 amino acids. The CDR3 region has the DNA TGTGCCAGCAGTGATTCCCCGTACCAAGAGACCCAGTACTTC. Translation gives CASSDSPYQETQYF.

This chain connects TRBV29-1 to TRBJ2-2; D may be TRBD1 (7 bases). Germline CDR1 SQVTM, CDR2 ANQGSEA. CDR3 length: 13 residues. V was clipped by 4 bases and J by 3 bases, with 9 bases between them. The CDR3 DNA reads as TGCAGCGTTGGCAGGGGGGACACCGGGGAGCTGTTTTTT. Protein: CSVGRGDTGELFF.